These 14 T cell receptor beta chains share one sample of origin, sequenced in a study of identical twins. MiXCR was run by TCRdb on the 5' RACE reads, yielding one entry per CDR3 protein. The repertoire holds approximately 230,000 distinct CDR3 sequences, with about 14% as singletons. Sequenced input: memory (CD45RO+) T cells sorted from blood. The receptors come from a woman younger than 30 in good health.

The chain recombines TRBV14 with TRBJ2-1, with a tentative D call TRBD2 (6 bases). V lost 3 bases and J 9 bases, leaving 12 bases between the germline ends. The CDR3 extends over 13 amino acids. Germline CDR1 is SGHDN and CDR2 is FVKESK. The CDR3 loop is CASSQWRVFEQFF. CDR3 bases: TGTGCCAGCAGCCAGTGGAGGGTCTTTGAGCAGTTCTTC.

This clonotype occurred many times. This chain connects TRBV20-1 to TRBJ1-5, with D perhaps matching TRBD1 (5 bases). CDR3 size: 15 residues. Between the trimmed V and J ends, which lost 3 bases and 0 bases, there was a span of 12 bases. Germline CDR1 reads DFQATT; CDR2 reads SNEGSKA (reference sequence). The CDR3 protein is CSASSRQLSNQPQHF. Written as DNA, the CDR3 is TGCAGTGCTAGTTCTAGACAGCTTAGCAATCAGCCCCAGCATTTT.

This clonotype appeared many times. For the CDR3, the DNA is TGTGCCATCAGTGAGAGTCTGTTGGATACGCAGTATTTT. It translates to CAISESLLDTQYF. This chain links TRBV10-3 with TRBJ2-3; D remains ambiguous. This CDR3 is 13 amino acids long. V was trimmed by 2 bases and J by 6 bases, leaving 9 bases between them. Germline CDR1 is ENHRY and CDR2 is SYGVKD.

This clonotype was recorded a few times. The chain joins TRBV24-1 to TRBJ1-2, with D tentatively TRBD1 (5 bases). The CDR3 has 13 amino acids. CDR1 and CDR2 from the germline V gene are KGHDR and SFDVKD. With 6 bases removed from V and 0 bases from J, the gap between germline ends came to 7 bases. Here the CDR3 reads CATSKGPNYGYTF. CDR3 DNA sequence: TGTGCCACCAGTAAGGGGCCTAACTATGGCTACACCTTC.

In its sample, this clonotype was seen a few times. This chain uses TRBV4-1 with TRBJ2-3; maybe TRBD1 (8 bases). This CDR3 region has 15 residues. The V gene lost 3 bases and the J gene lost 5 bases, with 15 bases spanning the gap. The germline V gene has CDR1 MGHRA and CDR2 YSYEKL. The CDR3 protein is CASSQDREGQDTQYF. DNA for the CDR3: TGCGCCAGCAGCCAGGACAGGGAGGGTCAAGATACGCAGTATTTT.

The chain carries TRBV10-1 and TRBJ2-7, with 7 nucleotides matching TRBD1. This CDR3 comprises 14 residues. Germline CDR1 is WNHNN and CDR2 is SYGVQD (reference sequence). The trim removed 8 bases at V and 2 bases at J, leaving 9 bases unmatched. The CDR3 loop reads CASSTGTATYEQYF. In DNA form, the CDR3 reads TGCGCCAGCTCGACCGGGACAGCCACCTACGAGCAGTACTTC.

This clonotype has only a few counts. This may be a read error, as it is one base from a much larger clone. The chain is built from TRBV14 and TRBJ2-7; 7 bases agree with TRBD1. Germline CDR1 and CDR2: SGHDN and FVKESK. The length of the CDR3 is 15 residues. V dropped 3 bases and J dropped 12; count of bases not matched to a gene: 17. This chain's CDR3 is CASSQGQMISTPLYF. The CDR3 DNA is TGTGCCAGCAGCCAGGGACAGATGATCTCGACCCCCCTGTACTTC.

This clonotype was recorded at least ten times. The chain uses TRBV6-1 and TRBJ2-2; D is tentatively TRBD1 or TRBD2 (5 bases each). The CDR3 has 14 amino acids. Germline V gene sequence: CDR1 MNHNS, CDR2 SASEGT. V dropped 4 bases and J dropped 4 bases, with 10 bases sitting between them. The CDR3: CASSVEGSTGELFF. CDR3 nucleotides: TGTGCCAGCAGTGTTGAGGGGTCCACCGGGGAGCTGTTTTTT.

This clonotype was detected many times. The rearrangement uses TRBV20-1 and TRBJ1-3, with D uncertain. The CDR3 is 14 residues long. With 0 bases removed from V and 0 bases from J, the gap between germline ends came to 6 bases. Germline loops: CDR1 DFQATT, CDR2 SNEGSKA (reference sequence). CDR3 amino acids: CSAREAASGNTIYF. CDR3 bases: TGCAGTGCTAGAGAGGCAGCCTCTGGAAACACCATATATTTT.

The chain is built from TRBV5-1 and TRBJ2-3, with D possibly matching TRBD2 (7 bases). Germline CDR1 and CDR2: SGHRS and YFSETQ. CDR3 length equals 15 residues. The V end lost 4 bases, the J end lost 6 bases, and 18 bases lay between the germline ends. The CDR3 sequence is CASSRGGAESDTQYF. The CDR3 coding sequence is TGCGCCAGCAGCAGGGGGGGGGCCGAATCCGATACGCAGTATTTT.

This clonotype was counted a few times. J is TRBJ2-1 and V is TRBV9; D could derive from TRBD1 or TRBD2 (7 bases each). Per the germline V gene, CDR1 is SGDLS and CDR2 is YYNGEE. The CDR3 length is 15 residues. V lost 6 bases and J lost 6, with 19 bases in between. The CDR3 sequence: CASTLGGGSGNEQFF. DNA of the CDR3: TGTGCCAGCACCCTAGGGGGCGGGAGTGGCAATGAGCAGTTCTTC. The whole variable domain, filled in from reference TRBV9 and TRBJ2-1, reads DSGVTQTPKHLITATGQRVTLRCSPRSGDLSVYWYQQSLDQGLQFLIQYYNGEERAKGNILERFSAQQFPDLHSELNLSSLELGDSALYFCASTLGGGSGNEQFFGPGTRLTVL.

The CDR3 nucleotides are TGTGCCAGCAGTTTCAGCCGGAGGCCGCAGTATTTT. Translating gives CASSFSRRPQYF. V and J are TRBV6-5 and TRBJ2-3; D is possibly TRBD2 (5 bases). Germline V CDR1 and CDR2: MNHEY, SVGAGI. The CDR3 is 12 amino acids. The V end was cut by 4 bases, the J end by 10 bases, with 12 bases between.

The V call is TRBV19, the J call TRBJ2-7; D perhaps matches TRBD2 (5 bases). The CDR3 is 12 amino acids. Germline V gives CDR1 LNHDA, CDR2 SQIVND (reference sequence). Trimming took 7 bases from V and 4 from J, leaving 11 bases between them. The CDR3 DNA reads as TGTGCCAGTACCGACCGGGGTTACGAGCAGTACTTC. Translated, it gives CASTDRGYEQYF.

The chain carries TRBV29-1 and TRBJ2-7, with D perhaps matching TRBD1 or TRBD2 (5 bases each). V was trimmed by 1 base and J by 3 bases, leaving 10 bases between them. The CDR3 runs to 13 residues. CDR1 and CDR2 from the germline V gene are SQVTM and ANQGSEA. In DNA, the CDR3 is TGCAGCGTTGAAGCAGGGAGTCGCTACGAGCAGTACTTC. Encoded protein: CSVEAGSRYEQYF.